Described below is a single T cell receptor (beta chain) sequence and its context. Its antigen is still unknown. The entry originates in a study of cytomegalovirus exposure and HLA in healthy donors. Overall study results and limits: Accurate prediction of most subjects' HLA-A and HLA-B alleles from TCR beta sequences was reported. Solely CMV serostatus was available to characterize immune exposure.

The CDR3 is 15 amino acids. J lost 4 bases, V lost 2 bases, and 5 bases had no gene match. Per the germline V gene, CDR1 is SGHRS and CDR2 is YFSETQ. While unrecorded immune exposures were likely, the donors were nominally healthy when sampled. A multiplex PCR was run with 60 Vbeta primers and 13 Jbeta primers. Repertoires were generated with immunoSEQ multiplex PCR, while TCRdb's copy carries only in-frame clones and drops some. The repertoire consists of over 100,000 clones, with more than 65% occurring once and the leading ten covering more than 4%. Source material: PBMCs. The clonotype was recovered from a male donor in good health and CMV-seropositive. The chain has TRBV5-1 and TRBJ2-3; 9 bases agree with TRBD2. The CDR3 region has the DNA TGCGCCAGCAGCTTCCGCGGGGGGGCGGCAGATACGCAGTATTTT. This encodes CASSFRGGAADTQYF.